A single sample gave rise to the 3 T cell receptor beta chains below, sequenced in a study of cytomegalovirus exposure and HLA in healthy donors. Produced via immunoSEQ multiplex PCR; TCRdb's table is partial and in-frame only. The data hold about 110,000 clones, with around 90% observed a single time. Sequencing used PBMCs. The source of these receptors is a young woman in good health and CMV-seronegative.

The chain links TRBV7-2 to TRBJ2-7, with 8 bases matching TRBD2. The V and J ends lost 5 bases and 3 bases, in that order; junction bases with no gene match: 12. Per germline, CDR1 SGHTA and CDR2 FQGNSA. The CDR3 is 16 amino acids. The CDR3 DNA follows: TGTGCCAGCAGCCCCCGGCGGGGTAGCGGGATCTACGAGCAGTACTTC. Translation gives CASSPRRGSGIYEQYF.

This rearrangement joins TRBV29-1 to TRBJ2-1, with 10 bases aligning to TRBD2. This CDR3 contains 14 residues. Losses at the gene ends were 6 bases for V and 1 base for J; bases not matched to a gene: 3. Germline CDR1 reads SQVTM; CDR2 reads ANQGSEA. The CDR3 nucleotides read TGCAGCGTCGGACTAGCGGTATCCTACAATGAGCAGTTCTTC. This encodes CSVGLAVSYNEQFF.

The gene calls are TRBV11-2 and TRBJ2-3; 11 bases are a match to TRBD2. The CDR3 covers 15 residues. Germline CDR1 and CDR2: SGHAT and FQNNGV. V lost 5 bases, J lost 5 bases, and 6 bases stayed unmatched. CDR3 DNA: TGTGCCAGCAGCGCCCCTGGGACTAGCGGAGATACGCAGTATTTT. Its protein is CASSAPGTSGDTQYF.